This T cell receptor beta chain was captured in a study of blood T cell repertoires in COVID-19. The table lists this clone with a few counts. This CDR3 has 12 residues. Per germline, CDR1 SGHRS and CDR2 YFSETQ. Trimming removed 7 bases from V and 1 base from J; junction bases left unmatched: 1. Sequenced by immunoSEQ multiplex PCR; TCRdb stores in-frame clones only, minus some. The data contain 250,000 to 300,000 clones, just over 90% of them singletons. The sample taken for sequencing was peripheral blood. The chain joins TRBV5-1 to TRBJ1-1; 7 bases agree with TRBD1. The clonotype comes from a woman in her 30s with COVID-19, enrolled during active disease. The CDR3 is CASGTENTEAFF. In nucleotides, the CDR3 is TGCGCCAGCGGGACAGAGAACACTGAAGCTTTCTTT.